This entry features one T cell receptor beta chain sequence. Its antigen specificity is not known. Per-base quality was not reported, and no clone a single base away is much larger than it. The data originate from a study of response to subunit inactivated influenza vaccine (dated by TCRdb to 2017 to 2018). Background on the whole study: To follow how T cells responded to a trivalent subunit inactivated influenza vaccine, the researchers relied on deep quantitative profiling of the T cell receptor repertoire.

Libraries were prepared through RT-PCR. The sequencer listed for this sample is Illumina HiSeq 2500. TCRdb reworked the public reads: Q25 trimming with fastp, MiXCR clone assembly, productive beta chains retained. Each CDR3 protein appears once, grouped with its most common genes and DNA. The sample table holds approximately 500,000 distinct CDR3 sequences, of which approximately 14% were seen once. The ten top clones hold approximately 12% of the sample. General findings and caveats noted by the study authors: According to the authors, only a limited number of new T cells may be recruited by each seasonal influenza vaccination.

The specimen comprised PBMCs from blood, sampled about 11 days after vaccination. The clonotype originates from a man aged 45 to 65 who received an inactivated influenza vaccine. Donor details come from another sample of the same person, matched by shared clones.

The sequenced DNA is TGTGCCATCACAACCCAGGGGATGAACACTGAAGCTTTCTTT. Its protein product is CAITTQGMNTEAFF. In this chain, TRBV10-3 is recombined with TRBJ1-1, with TRBD1 as a weak D call on 6 bases. According to the germline V gene, CDR1 reads ENHRY and CDR2 reads SYGVKD. The CDR3 starts with the cysteine, ends with the phenylalanine, and has 14 residues. Only the CDR3 part of the read is kept: 42 bases, read in frame from the first base. V is shortened by 7 bases, J by 0 bases, and the region joining them spans 12 bases.